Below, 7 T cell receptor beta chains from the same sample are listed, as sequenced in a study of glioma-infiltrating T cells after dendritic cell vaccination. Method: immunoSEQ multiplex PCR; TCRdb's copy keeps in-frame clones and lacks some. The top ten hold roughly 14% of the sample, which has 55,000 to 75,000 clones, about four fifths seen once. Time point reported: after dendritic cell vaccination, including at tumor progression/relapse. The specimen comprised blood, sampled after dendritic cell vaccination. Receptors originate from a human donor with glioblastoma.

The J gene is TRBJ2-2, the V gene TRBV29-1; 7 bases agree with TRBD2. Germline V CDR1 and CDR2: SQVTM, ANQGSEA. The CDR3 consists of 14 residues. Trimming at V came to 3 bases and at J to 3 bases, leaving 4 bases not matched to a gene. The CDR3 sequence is CSVEGGRDTGELFF. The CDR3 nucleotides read TGCAGCGTTGAGGGAGGGAGGGACACCGGGGAGCTGTTTTTT.

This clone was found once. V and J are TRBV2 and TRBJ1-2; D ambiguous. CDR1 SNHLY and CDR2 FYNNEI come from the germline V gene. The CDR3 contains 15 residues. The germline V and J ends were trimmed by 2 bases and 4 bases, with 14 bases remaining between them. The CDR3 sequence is CASSESGGSSYGYTF. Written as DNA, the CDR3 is TGTGCCAGCAGTGAATCGGGAGGGTCGAGCTATGGCTACACCTTC.

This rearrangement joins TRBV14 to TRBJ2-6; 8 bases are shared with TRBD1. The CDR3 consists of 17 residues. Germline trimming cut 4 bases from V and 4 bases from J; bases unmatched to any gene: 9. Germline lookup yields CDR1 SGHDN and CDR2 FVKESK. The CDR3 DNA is TGTGCCAGCAGCCGTGCTGCTGGGACAGGCGGGGCCAACGTCCTGACTTTC. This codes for CASSRAAGTGGANVLTF.

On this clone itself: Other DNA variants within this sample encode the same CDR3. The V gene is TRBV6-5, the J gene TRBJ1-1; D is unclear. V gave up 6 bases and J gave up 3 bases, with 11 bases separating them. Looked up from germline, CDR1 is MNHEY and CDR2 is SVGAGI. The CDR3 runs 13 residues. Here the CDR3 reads CASSPGVDTEAFF. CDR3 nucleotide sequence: TGTGCCAGCAGCCCCGGTGTGGACACTGAAGCTTTCTTT.

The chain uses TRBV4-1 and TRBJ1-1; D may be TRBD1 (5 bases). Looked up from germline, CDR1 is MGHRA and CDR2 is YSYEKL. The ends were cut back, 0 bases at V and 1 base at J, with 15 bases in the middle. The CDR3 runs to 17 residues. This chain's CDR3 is CASSQEWGPSRNTEAFF. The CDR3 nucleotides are TGCGCCAGCAGCCAAGAATGGGGCCCCTCCAGGAACACTGAAGCTTTCTTT.

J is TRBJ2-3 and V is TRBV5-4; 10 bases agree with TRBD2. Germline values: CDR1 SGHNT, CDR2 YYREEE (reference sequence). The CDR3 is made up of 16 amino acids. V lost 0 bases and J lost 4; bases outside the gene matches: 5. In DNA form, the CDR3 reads TGTGCCAGCAGCTTGGGCCTAGCGGGGGCCTCAGATACGCAGTATTTT. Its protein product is CASSLGLAGASDTQYF.

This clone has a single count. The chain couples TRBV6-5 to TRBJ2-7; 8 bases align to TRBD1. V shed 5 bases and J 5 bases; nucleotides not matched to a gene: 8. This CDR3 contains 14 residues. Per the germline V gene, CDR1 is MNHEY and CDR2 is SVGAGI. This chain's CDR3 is CASSDRGYINEQYF. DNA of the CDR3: TGTGCCAGCAGTGACAGGGGCTATATTAACGAGCAGTACTTC.